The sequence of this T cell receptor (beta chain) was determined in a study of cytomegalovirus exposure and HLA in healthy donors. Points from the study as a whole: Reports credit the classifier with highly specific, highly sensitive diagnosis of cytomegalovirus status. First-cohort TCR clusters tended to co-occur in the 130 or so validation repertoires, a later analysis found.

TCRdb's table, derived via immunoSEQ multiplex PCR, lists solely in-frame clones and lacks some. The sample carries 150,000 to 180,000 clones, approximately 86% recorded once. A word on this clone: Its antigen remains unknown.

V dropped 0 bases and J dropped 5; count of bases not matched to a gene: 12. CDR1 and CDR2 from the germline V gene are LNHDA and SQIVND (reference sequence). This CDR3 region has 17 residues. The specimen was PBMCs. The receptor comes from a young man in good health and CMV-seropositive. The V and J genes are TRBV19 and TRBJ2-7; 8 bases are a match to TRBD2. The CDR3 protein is CASSIDPPAGAHHEQYF. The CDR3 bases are TGTGCCAGTAGTATAGATCCCCCAGCGGGAGCCCACCACGAGCAGTACTTC.